This T cell receptor (beta chain) is drawn from a study of T-cell reconstitution after alpha-beta-depleted transplantation in children. It was with unique molecular identifiers that the TCRbeta library was prepared. TCRdb passed the PCR reads through MiXCR, listing each CDR3 protein once. The table shows around 240,000 distinct CDR3 sequences, with 9% to 10% occurring only once. This CDR3 region has 14 residues. Trimming removed 1 base from V and 6 bases from J, with 14 bases in between. Looked up from germline, CDR1 is SGHRS and CDR2 is YFSETQ. This clonotype was detected ten times or more. The sample was PBMCs from the stem cell graft donor, taken from the stem cell graft. This rearrangement joins TRBV5-1 to TRBJ2-7, with a possible D match to TRBD1 (5 bases). The source is a human donor who donated a stem cell graft to a child with SCID. The CDR3 DNA follows: TGCGCCAGCAGCTTGCCAAATCAGGGTGGCGAGCAGTACTTC. Encoded protein: CASSLPNQGGEQYF.